Listed below are T cell receptor beta chains from one sample, sequenced in a study of neoadjuvant nivolumab and ipilimumab in lung cancer. Clones were sequenced by immunoSEQ multiplex PCR, and TCRdb holds only the in-frame ones, with some missing. The sample contains around 7,500 clones, around nine tenths of which appear only once. This specimen consisted of tumor tissue, obtained after neoadjuvant nivolumab, alone or with ipilimumab, at or shortly before surgery. The receptors derive from an adult with non-small cell lung cancer. Some clones in this sample may be carry-over from other donors' samples. Each CDR3 is given with its conserved first and last residue. A D gene is named only where the DNA matches it firmly. Size tells how often a clone was seen (once, few, many) or the class of an expanded clone, and some rows leave it out.

D gene,clone size,V gene,J gene,CDR3 protein,CDR3 DNA
.,.,TRBV6-5,TRBJ2-5,CASSPARAETQYF,TGTGCCAGCAGCCCAGCGCGGGCCGAGACCCAGTACTTC
.,.,TRBV30,TRBJ2-7,CAWSAAGGYEQYF,TGTGCCTGGAGCGCAGCCGGGGGCTACGAGCAGTACTTC
.,.,TRBV6-6,TRBJ1-1,CASSYSTGTVNTEAFF,TGTGCCAGCAGTTACTCCACCGGAACAGTGAACACTGAAGCTTTCTTT
TRBD2,.,TRBV10-3,TRBJ2-1,CAINAGVNNEQFF,TGTGCCATCAATGCGGGGGTGAACAATGAGCAGTTCTTC
TRBD1,.,TRBV7-9,TRBJ1-2,CASSLGGTALANYGYTF,TGTGCCAGCAGCTTAGGAGGGACAGCCTTAGCTAACTATGGCTACACCTTC
.,.,TRBV7-9,TRBJ2-1,CASSPYRELSGYNEQFF,TGTGCCAGCAGCCCCTATCGGGAACTATCCGGCTACAATGAGCAGTTCTTC
TRBD2,.,TRBV5-1,TRBJ2-1,CASSSNGLAGGNEQFF,TGCGCCAGCAGCTCGAACGGACTAGCGGGCGGCAATGAGCAGTTCTTC
TRBD1,.,TRBV10-3,TRBJ1-4,CAISELTGGIEKLFF,TGTGCCATCAGTGAGTTGACAGGGGGCATTGAAAAACTGTTTTTT
TRBD1,.,TRBV6-1,TRBJ2-2,CASRSTDRGIGELFF,TGTGCCAGCAGAAGTACCGACAGGGGTATCGGGGAGCTGTTTTTT
.,.,TRBV18,TRBJ1-1,CASSADRVNTEAFF,TGTGCCAGCTCAGCGGACAGAGTGAACACTGAAGCTTTCTTT
.,.,TRBV5-1,TRBJ2-2,CASSLATGNTGELFF,TGCGCCAGCAGCTTGGCCACAGGGAACACCGGGGAGCTGTTTTTT
.,.,TRBV18,TRBJ2-1,CASSPAGLNNEQFF,TGTGCCAGCTCACCCGCAGGTCTGAACAATGAGCAGTTCTTC
.,.,TRBV4-1,TRBJ1-4,CASSQGLGGKLFF,TGCGCCAGCAGCCAAGGCCTCGGTGGAAAACTGTTTTTT
TRBD1,.,TRBV6-5,TRBJ1-2,CASSYGDRVGGYTF,TGTGCCAGCAGTTACGGGGACAGGGTGGGTGGCTACACCTTC
TRBD2,.,TRBV5-6,TRBJ2-1,CASSSLGTSALRAEQFF,TGTGCCAGCAGCTCCCTTGGGACTAGCGCCCTGAGGGCTGAGCAGTTCTTC
.,once,TRBV6-5,TRBJ2-2,CASSTGIFTGELFF,TGTGCCAGCAGTACAGGGATTTTCACCGGGGAGCTGTTTTTT
.,.,TRBV18,TRBJ2-1,CASMGGGLYNEQFF,TGTGCCAGCATGGGAGGTGGTCTCTACAATGAGCAGTTCTTC
.,once,TRBV7-8,TRBJ2-7,CASSPRGRGAYEQYF,TGTGCCAGCAGCCCCAGAGGGAGAGGGGCCTACGAGCAGTACTTC
.,.,TRBV2,TRBJ2-2,CACRTGNTGELFF,TGTGCCTGCCGGACGGGTAACACCGGGGAGCTGTTTTTT
.,.,TRBV5-4,TRBJ2-7,CASSLETGREQYF,TGTGCCAGCAGCTTGGAAACAGGGAGGGAGCAGTACTTC
.,.,TRBV6-5,TRBJ1-5,CASKVGSNQPQHF,TGTGCCAGCAAGGTGGGGTCCAATCAGCCCCAGCATTTT
TRBD2,once,TRBV25-1,TRBJ2-3,CASSEGRVSTDTQYF,TGTGCCAGCAGTGAAGGGAGGGTAAGCACAGATACGCAGTATTTT
.,.,TRBV2,TRBJ1-1,CASSDQGFGEAFF,TGTGCCAGCAGCGACCAGGGATTTGGTGAAGCTTTCTTT
.,once,TRBV6-6,TRBJ1-2,CASTYDPPGGYTF,TGTGCCAGCACTTATGATCCCCCTGGTGGCTACACCTTC
.,.,TRBV5-1,TRBJ2-1,CASSFDSWAYNEQFF,TGCGCCAGCAGCTTCGACAGTTGGGCCTACAATGAGCAGTTCTTC
TRBD1,once,TRBV27,TRBJ1-2,CASSSLGDSNYGYTF,TGTGCCAGCAGTTCCCTAGGGGACAGTAACTATGGCTACACCTTC
.,.,TRBV5-5,TRBJ2-6,CASSLGQFGANVLTF,TGTGCCAGCAGCTTGGGCCAGTTTGGGGCCAACGTCCTGACTTTC
.,few,TRBV2,TRBJ2-5,CASSGGGAWETQYF,TGTGCCAGCAGTGGGGGGGGCGCTTGGGAGACCCAGTACTTC
.,.,TRBV7-2,TRBJ2-7,CASSDLFDIYEQYF,TGTGCCAGCAGCGATCTGTTTGATATCTACGAGCAGTACTTC
.,.,TRBV18,TRBJ2-3,CASRVTDTQYF,TGTGCCAGCCGAGTCACAGATACGCAGTATTTT
.,.,TRBV7-9,TRBJ2-7,CASTPRDTGVDEQYF,TGTGCCAGCACCCCCCGGGACACCGGGGTGGACGAGCAGTACTTC
.,.,TRBV6-5,TRBJ1-2,CASSYVRGARGYTF,TGTGCCAGCAGTTACGTCCGGGGGGCTCGAGGCTACACCTTC
.,.,TRBV19,TRBJ2-1,CASRTLGPVNEQFF,TGTGCCAGTAGGACCCTCGGTCCGGTGAATGAGCAGTTCTTC
TRBD1,.,TRBV4-3,TRBJ2-1,CASSPDGDRVWNEQFF,TGCGCCAGCAGCCCAGACGGGGACAGGGTATGGAATGAGCAGTTCTTC
TRBD1,.,TRBV18,TRBJ1-2,CASSPNLQGRTNYGYTF,TGTGCCAGCTCACCGAATTTACAGGGGCGGACTAACTATGGCTACACCTTC
.,.,TRBV7-9,TRBJ1-1,CASSPRDLSRTEAFF,TGTGCCAGCAGCCCGCGGGACCTAAGTAGAACTGAAGCTTTCTTT
.,.,TRBV21-1,TRBJ2-7,CASPWQGNPSSYEQYF,TGTGCCAGCCCCTGGCAGGGGAACCCGAGCTCCTACGAGCAGTACTTC
.,.,TRBV5-6,TRBJ2-7,CASSQTPDEQYF,TGTGCCAGCAGCCAAACACCCGACGAGCAGTACTTC
.,.,TRBV6-1,TRBJ1-2,CASSDGGRGYGYTF,TGTGCCAGCAGTGACGGGGGGCGCGGGTATGGCTACACCTTC
TRBD2,.,TRBV5-1,TRBJ2-3,CASSLRLAGGADTQYF,TGCGCCAGCAGCTTGCGACTAGCGGGAGGGGCAGATACGCAGTATTTT
.,few,TRBV7-9,TRBJ2-7,CASSLSAATTYEQYF,TGTGCCAGCAGCTTATCGGCGGCTACGACCTACGAGCAGTACTTC
.,.,TRBV11-2,TRBJ2-1,CASSLGALGIHEQFF,TGTGCCAGCAGCTTAGGTGCTTTGGGGATACATGAGCAGTTCTTC
TRBD1,.,TRBV5-1,TRBJ2-1,CASSQEGANYNEQFF,TGCGCCAGCAGCCAAGAGGGGGCTAATTACAATGAGCAGTTCTTC
.,once,TRBV19,TRBJ1-5,CASTPTGSSNQPQHF,TGTGCCAGTACCCCAACAGGGTCGAGCAATCAGCCCCAGCATTTT
.,.,TRBV12-5,TRBJ1-2,CASGSPTGRGNYGYTF,TGTGCTAGTGGTTCACCGACAGGCCGGGGAAACTATGGCTACACCTTC
.,.,TRBV7-2,TRBJ1-5,CASSLDWTDGNQPQHF,TGTGCCAGCAGCTTAGATTGGACAGACGGCAATCAGCCCCAGCATTTT
.,.,TRBV6-6,TRBJ2-7,CASSLGVSYEQYF,TGTGCCAGCAGTCTAGGCGTCTCCTACGAGCAGTACTTC
TRBD1,.,TRBV18,TRBJ2-5,CASSPTGQVLRETQYF,TGTGCCAGCTCACCGACGGGACAGGTCTTGAGAGAGACCCAGTACTTC